This TCR beta chain was recorded in a study of T cell repertoires in ileal Crohn's disease. Time point defined: inflamed ileum from the surgical specimen. This CDR3 has 12 amino acids. CDR1 is LNHDA, CDR2 SQIVND, per germline (reference sequence). Trimming removed 5 bases at V and 5 bases at J, with 10 bases between. Produced via immunoSEQ multiplex PCR; TCRdb's table is partial and in-frame only. The data show some 6,600 clones, under 85% seen once. The specimen was ileal tissue. J is TRBJ2-7 and V is TRBV19; D possibly matches TRBD1 or TRBD2 (5 bases each). This sequence originates from an adult with Crohn's disease. The CDR3 reads CASSSGRNEQYF. The CDR3 DNA sequence: TGTGCCAGTAGTTCGGGGCGGAACGAGCAGTACTTC.